This T cell receptor (beta chain) derives from a study of shared clonotypes between healthy human individuals. Produced via immunoSEQ multiplex PCR; TCRdb's table is partial and in-frame only. Among about half a million clones listed, less than 80% were seen once. Trimming took off 3 bases at V and 6 bases at J, with 12 bases between the two ends. The length of the CDR3 is 13 residues. Germline CDR1 and CDR2: SGHDN and FVKESK. The V gene is TRBV14, the J gene TRBJ2-7; TRBD1 is a possible D gene (5 bases). The source material was PBMCs. This sequence was found in a woman between 40 and 50 years old in good health. Some clones in this sample may be carry-over from other donors' samples. The CDR3 DNA sequence: TGTGCCAGCAGCCAGGGGCTCGAGTCCGAGCAGTACTTC. Translating gives CASSQGLESEQYF.